The 25 T cell receptor beta chains below all came from one sample that was sequenced in a study of shared clonotypes between healthy human individuals. Assay used: immunoSEQ multiplex PCR; TCRdb lists only in-frame clones, some missing. The sample includes about half a million clones, 75% to 85% of them seen just once. The sample was PBMCs. Source of these receptors: a woman aged 40 to 49 in good health. Some clones in this sample may be carry-over from other donors' samples.

CDR3 nucleotides: TGTGCCAGCAGTTTGCATGGGGGACAGGGCATGAACACTGAAGCTTTCTTT. Its protein product is CASSLHGGQGMNTEAFF. The chain combines TRBV28 with TRBJ1-1, with 9 bases fitting TRBD1. CDR3 length: 17 residues. Per the germline V gene, CDR1 is MDHEN and CDR2 is SYDVKM. V shed 3 bases and J 0 bases; nucleotides not matched to a gene: 8.

This clone has only one observation. The chain couples TRBV10-3 to TRBJ1-2; 12 bases map to TRBD1. The germline gives CDR1 ENHRY, CDR2 SYGVKD. V trimming: 1 base; J trimming: 6 bases; junction bases outside the gene matches: 3. CDR3 size: 15 residues. CDR3 nucleotides: TGTGCCATCAGTGAGTTTGGGACAGGGGGCAATGGCTACACCTTC. As protein: CAISEFGTGGNGYTF.

The chain is built from TRBV5-6 and TRBJ2-5; TRBD1 matches 9 bases. The end of the DNA aligns better with TRBJ2-7, so the J call may be wrong. Per germline, CDR1 SGHDT and CDR2 YYEEEE. The CDR3 has 14 residues. The CDR3 loop is CASSSGTGRHEQYF. CDR3 DNA sequence: TGTGCCAGCAGCTCCGGGACAGGGAGGCACGAGCAGTACTTC.

The V and J genes are TRBV20-1 and TRBJ2-1; 8 positions agree with TRBD2. Germline V gene data show CDR1 as DFQATT and CDR2 as SNEGSKA (reference sequence). J was trimmed by 6 bases and V by 6 bases; bases with no gene match: 1. The CDR3 is 11 residues long. The CDR3 bases are TGCAGTGCGGGACTAGTCAATGAGCAGTTCTTC. The encoded protein is CSAGLVNEQFF.

The chain is built from TRBV30 and TRBJ1-1, with D uncertain. Trimming took 2 bases from V and 4 from J, leaving 14 bases between them. Germline V gene data show CDR1 as GTSNPN and CDR2 as SVGIG (reference sequence). This CDR3 comprises 14 residues. The CDR3 DNA reads TGTGCCTGGAGTCGGCAGCTTGTAGGCACTGAAGCTTTCTTT. It specifies CAWSRQLVGTEAFF.

The chain joins TRBV28 to TRBJ2-3; 8 nucleotides line up with TRBD2. Germline V gene data show CDR1 as MDHEN and CDR2 as SYDVKM. The CDR3 loop spans 16 amino acids. V lost 7 bases, J lost 0 bases, and 9 bases stayed unmatched. The CDR3 sequence: CASIKMASGSTDTQYF. The DNA for the CDR3 is TGTGCCAGCATCAAGATGGCTAGCGGGAGCACAGATACGCAGTATTTT.

This rearrangement joins TRBV5-1 to TRBJ2-7; D may match TRBD1 or TRBD2 (9 bases each). The V and J ends lost 0 bases and 6 bases respectively, with 25 bases between them. The CDR3 runs 18 residues. Germline CDR1 SGHRS, CDR2 YFSETQ. This CDR3 is CASSLGTGAAGGRGEQYF. Here the CDR3 DNA reads TGCGCCAGCAGCTTGGGGACAGGGGCAGCGGGAGGCCGGGGCGAGCAGTACTTC.

The chain links TRBV7-9 to TRBJ1-2, with D possibly being TRBD1 (6 bases). Between the trimmed V and J ends, which lost 1 base and 8 bases, there was a span of 11 bases. CDR1 is SEHNR and CDR2 is FQNEAQ in the germline V gene (reference sequence). This CDR3 spans 13 amino acids. This CDR3 reads CASSLEGGRGYTF. CDR3 in DNA: TGTGCCAGCAGCTTAGAGGGGGGAAGAGGCTACACCTTC.

This clone came up many times. J is TRBJ2-1 and V is TRBV7-7; 12 nucleotides agree with TRBD2. J lost 7 bases, V lost 4 bases, and 5 bases had no gene match. Germline V CDR1 and CDR2: SSHAT, FNYEAQ (reference sequence). This CDR3 spans 15 amino acids. The CDR3 loop reads CASSSLAGGHNEQFF. The CDR3 DNA is TGTGCCAGCAGCTCACTAGCGGGAGGTCATAATGAGCAGTTCTTC.

CDR3 nucleotide sequence: TGTGCCTGGAGTGTAGTAGTTAGTGGGTCTCTACACACCTCCTACGAGCAGTACTTC. Translation: CAWSVVVSGSLHTSYEQYF. The chain uses TRBV30 and TRBJ2-7, with D uncertain. This CDR3 spans 19 amino acids. Germline V gene sequence: CDR1 GTSNPN, CDR2 SVGIG (reference sequence). The ends were cut back, 0 bases at V and 0 bases at J, with 24 bases in the middle. The full variable domain, in which reference TRBV30 and TRBJ2-7 provide the parts outside the CDR3, is SQTIHQWPATLVQPVGSPLSLECTVEGTSNPNLYWYRQAAGRGLQLLFYSVGIGQISSEVPQNLSASRPQDRQFILSSKKLLLSDSGFYLCAWSVVVSGSLHTSYEQYFGPGTRLTVT.

The chain links TRBV19 to TRBJ2-3; a weak D match, TRBD2 (5 bases). The germline V and J ends were trimmed by 6 bases and 0 bases, with 13 bases remaining between them. Germline V gene data show CDR1 as LNHDA and CDR2 as SQIVND (reference sequence). The CDR3 length is 15 residues. Here the CDR3 reads CASRASGSSTDTQYF. The CDR3 coding sequence is TGTGCCAGTAGGGCTTCGGGATCTAGCACAGATACGCAGTATTTT.

The V and J genes are TRBV2 and TRBJ2-5; D remains ambiguous. CDR3 length: 12 residues. Deletions cut 7 bases from V and 3 bases from J, with 9 bases between. Germline V gives CDR1 SNHLY, CDR2 FYNNEI. The DNA for the CDR3 is TGTGCCAGCACTCCCTGGAAAGAGACCCAGTACTTC. Its protein is CASTPWKETQYF.

Comment on this clone: Other nucleotide sequences from this sample produce the same CDR3. The CDR3 DNA sequence: TGTGCCTGGAGTGTAGTAGGGGGAAACACCATATATTTT. Encoded protein: CAWSVVGGNTIYF. The rearrangement joins TRBV30 to TRBJ1-3; D gene uncertain. The CDR3 totals 13 residues. The V gene lost 0 bases and the J gene lost 4 bases, with 7 bases spanning the gap. Germline CDR1 and CDR2: GTSNPN and SVGIG (reference sequence).

This rearrangement joins TRBV28 to TRBJ1-1; 8 bases line up with TRBD1. The length of the CDR3 is 13 residues. Germline CDR1 reads MDHEN; CDR2 reads SYDVKM. The V and J ends lost 7 bases and 4 bases, in that order; junction bases with no gene match: 5. Here the CDR3 DNA reads TGTGCCAGCAATGACAGGGGTCCCACTGAAGCTTTCTTT. Its protein is CASNDRGPTEAFF.

The chain joins TRBV2 to TRBJ1-1; D not certain. This CDR3 region has 14 residues. Germline assignment: CDR1 SNHLY and CDR2 FYNNEI. The V end lost 5 bases, the J end lost 1 base, and 11 bases lay between the germline ends. The CDR3 is CASSTDDGNTEAFF. The CDR3 nucleotides read TGTGCCAGCAGTACCGACGACGGGAACACTGAAGCTTTCTTT.

J is TRBJ2-7 and V is TRBV9, with a tentative D call TRBD2 (6 bases). From germline, CDR1 is SGDLS and CDR2 YYNGEE. Trimming removed 3 bases from V and 7 bases from J, with 17 bases in between. CDR3 length: 14 residues. The CDR3 DNA reads as TGTGCCAGCAGCGGAGTGGGGGGACTTTGGGAGCAGTACTTC. Encoded protein: CASSGVGGLWEQYF. Drawing the rest from reference TRBV9 and TRBJ2-7, the complete variable domain is DSGVTQTPKHLITATGQRVTLRCSPRSGDLSVYWYQQSLDQGLQFLIQYYNGEERAKGNILERFSAQQFPDLHSELNLSSLELGDSALYFCASSGVGGLWEQYFGPGTRLTVT.

The J gene is TRBJ2-3, the V gene TRBV7-2; D is undetermined. With 3 bases removed from V and 0 bases from J, the gap between germline ends came to 7 bases. Germline V gene lookup returns CDR1 SGHTA and CDR2 FQGNSA. The CDR3 contains 14 residues. As DNA, the CDR3 is TGTGCCAGCAGCTTTATCGCCAGCACAGATACGCAGTATTTT. It yields the protein CASSFIASTDTQYF.

The rearrangement joins TRBV7-9 to TRBJ1-4, with D maybe TRBD1 (5 bases). CDR1 is SEHNR and CDR2 is FQNEAQ in the germline V gene (reference sequence). This CDR3 comprises 15 residues. The ends were cut back, 5 bases at V and 8 bases at J, with 18 bases in the middle. This CDR3 is CASSPGHLTGEKLFF. CDR3 nucleotides: TGTGCCAGCAGCCCAGGACACCTAACGGGGGAAAAACTGTTTTTT.

The genes are TRBV5-1 and TRBJ2-7, with 8 bases lining up with TRBD1. Germline V gene sequence: CDR1 SGHRS, CDR2 YFSETQ. The CDR3 is made up of 13 amino acids. Trimming at V came to 4 bases and at J to 5 bases, leaving 5 bases not matched to a gene. In nucleotides, the CDR3 is TGCGCCAGCAGCCCCAGGGGGCGGGACGAGCAGTACTTC. Residues: CASSPRGRDEQYF.

This clone was seen just once. The V and J genes are TRBV2 and TRBJ1-1; D gene uncertain. CDR1 is SNHLY and CDR2 is FYNNEI in the germline V gene. Trimming took 4 bases from V and 1 from J, leaving 7 bases between them. This CDR3 has 13 residues. The CDR3 nucleotides are TGTGCCAGCAGTGTTGATCAGAACACTGAAGCTTTCTTT. Amino acid sequence: CASSVDQNTEAFF. The variable domain in full, completed from reference TRBV2 and TRBJ1-1, reads EPEVTQTPSHQVTQMGQEVILRCVPISNHLYFYWYRQILGQKVEFLVSFYNNEISEKSEIFDDQFSVERPDGSNFTLKIRSTKLEDSAMYFCASSVDQNTEAFFGQGTRLTVV.

The chain has TRBV7-3 and TRBJ2-3, with 12 nucleotides matching TRBD2. The trim removed 5 bases at V and 3 bases at J, leaving 3 bases unmatched. CDR3 size: 15 residues. CDR1 and CDR2 (germline): SGHTA, FQGTGA. The CDR3 sequence is CASSVTSGRTDTQYF. The CDR3 DNA sequence: TGTGCCAGCAGCGTGACTAGCGGGAGAACAGATACGCAGTATTTT.

The chain uses TRBV18 and TRBJ2-7; TRBD1 matches 7 bases. The CDR3 is 14 residues long. Germline CDR1 KGHSH, CDR2 LQKENI. After removal of 5 bases from V and 5 bases from J, the junction contained 9 bases not matched to a gene. CDR3 residues: CASSAGQEFDEQYF. The CDR3 DNA reads as TGTGCCAGCTCAGCCGGACAGGAGTTCGACGAGCAGTACTTC.

This chain uses TRBV5-6 with TRBJ1-1; TRBD1 aligns across 8 bases. This CDR3 is built from 16 residues. V lost 0 bases and J lost 2; bases outside the gene matches: 6. Looked up from germline, CDR1 is SGHDT and CDR2 is YYEEEE. The CDR3 reads CASSLGRGQVNTEAFF. The CDR3 DNA follows: TGTGCCAGCAGCTTGGGCAGGGGGCAAGTTAACACTGAAGCTTTCTTT.

The chain recombines TRBV10-1 with TRBJ1-1; TRBD1 is a possible D gene (5 bases). Per germline, CDR1 WNHNN and CDR2 SYGVQD (reference sequence). Trimming took off 8 bases at V and 5 bases at J, with 24 bases between the two ends. CDR3 length: 16 amino acids. CDR3 in amino acids: CASPVGAAPMGTEAFF. The CDR3 DNA follows: TGCGCCAGCCCCGTTGGGGCAGCCCCGATGGGGACTGAAGCTTTCTTT.

This rearrangement joins TRBV2 to TRBJ2-1; no firm D call. This CDR3 has 12 amino acids. CDR1 is SNHLY and CDR2 is FYNNEI in the germline V gene. With 0 bases removed from V and 8 bases from J, the gap between germline ends came to 5 bases. CDR3 DNA: TGTGCCAGCAGTGAAGCGCCCTATGAGCAGTTCTTC. The encoded protein is CASSEAPYEQFF. The whole variable domain, remainder taken from reference TRBV2 and TRBJ2-1, is EPEVTQTPSHQVTQMGQEVILRCVPISNHLYFYWYRQILGQKVEFLVSFYNNEISEKSEIFDDQFSVERPDGSNFTLKIRSTKLEDSAMYFCASSEAPYEQFFGPGTRLTVL.